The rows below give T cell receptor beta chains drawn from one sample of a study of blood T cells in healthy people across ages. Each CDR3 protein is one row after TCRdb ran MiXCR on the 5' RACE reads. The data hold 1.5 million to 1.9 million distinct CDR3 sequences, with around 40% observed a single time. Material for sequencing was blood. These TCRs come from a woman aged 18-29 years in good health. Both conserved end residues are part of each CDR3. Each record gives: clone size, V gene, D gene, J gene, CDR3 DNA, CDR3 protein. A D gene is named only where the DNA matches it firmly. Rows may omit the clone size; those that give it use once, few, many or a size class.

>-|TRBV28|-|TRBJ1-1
TGTGCCAGCAGGATCCGGGGGGAGAACACTGAAGCTTTCTTT
CASRIRGENTEAFF
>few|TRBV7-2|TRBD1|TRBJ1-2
TGTGCCAGCAGCCCATACAGGGGGACCAACTATGGCTACACCTTC
CASSPYRGTNYGYTF
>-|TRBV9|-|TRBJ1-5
TGTGCCAGCAGCGTGACAGGTACTAGCAATCAGCCCCAGCATTTT
CASSVTGTSNQPQHF
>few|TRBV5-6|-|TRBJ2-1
TGTGCCAGCAGCCCCCGGTACAGGAGCTCCTACAATGAGCAGTTCTTC
CASSPRYRSSYNEQFF
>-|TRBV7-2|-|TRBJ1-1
TGTGCCAGCAGCTTTTTTGGGGATTCTTTGAACACTGAAGCTTTCTTT
CASSFFGDSLNTEAFF
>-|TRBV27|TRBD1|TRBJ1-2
TGTGCCAGCAGTCCGTGGACAGGAGCATCACCTAACTATGGCTACACCTTC
CASSPWTGASPNYGYTF
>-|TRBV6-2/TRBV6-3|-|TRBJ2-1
TGTGCCAGCAGTTACGGATGGACTAAGCAGTTCTTC
CASSYGWTKQFF
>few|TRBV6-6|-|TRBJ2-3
TGTGCCAGCAGTGACTTCAGCCTCGGGCGGGTGACAGATACGCAGTATTTT
CASSDFSLGRVTDTQYF
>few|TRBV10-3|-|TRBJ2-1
TGTGCCATCAAGGGACTCTACAATGAGCAGTTCTTC
CAIKGLYNEQFF
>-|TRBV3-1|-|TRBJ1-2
TGTGCCAGCAGCCAAGAAAGGGGCGCGGATGGCTACACCTTC
CASSQERGADGYTF
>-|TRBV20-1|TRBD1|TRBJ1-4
TGCAGTGTTGAGACAGGGAGGGAAAAACTGTTTTTT
CSVETGREKLFF
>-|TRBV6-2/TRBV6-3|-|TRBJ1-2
TGTGCCAGCATGGATGGCTACACCTTC
CASMDGYTF
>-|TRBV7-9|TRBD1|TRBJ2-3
TGTGCCAGCAGCTTTTTGGGGCTCGACAGGGCTTACACAGATACGCAGTATTTT
CASSFLGLDRAYTDTQYF
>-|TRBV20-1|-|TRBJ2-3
TGCAGTGCTATCGGCACTAGATCTAGCACAGATACGCAGTATTTT
CSAIGTRSSTDTQYF
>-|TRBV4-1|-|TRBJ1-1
TGCGCCAGCAGCCGTAATTCGGACAACACTGAAGCTTTCTTT
CASSRNSDNTEAFF
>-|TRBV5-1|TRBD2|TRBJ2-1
TGCGCCAGCAGCTTGGAAGGCGGGAGAGGCCCCCATGAGCAGTTCTTC
CASSLEGGRGPHEQFF
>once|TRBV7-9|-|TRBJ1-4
TGTGCCAGCAGCTTGAGGGTTTCCGGTGAAACACTGTTTTTT
CASSLRVSGETLFF
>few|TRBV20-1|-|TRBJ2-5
TGCAGTGCTAGAGATGTCCAACAGAGAGAGACCCAGTACTTC
CSARDVQQRETQYF
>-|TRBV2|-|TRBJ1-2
TGTGCCAGCAGGGAGCTTCAGGGCAGCAGTTGGGTTGGCTACACCTTC
CASRELQGSSWVGYTF
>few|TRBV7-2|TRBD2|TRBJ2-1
TGTGCCAGCAGCTTAGATTGGCGGGAGCCTTACAATGAGCAGTTCTTC
CASSLDWREPYNEQFF
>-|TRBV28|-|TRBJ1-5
TGTGCCAGCAACTTCCGGCAGGGGAACCAGCCCCAGCATTTT
CASNFRQGNQPQHF
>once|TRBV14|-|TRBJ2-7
TGTGCCAGCAGCCAAGATTCTTTCCGAACAGAACAGGCGGTGCAGTACTTC
CASSQDSFRTEQAVQYF
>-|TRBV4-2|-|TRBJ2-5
TGTGCCAGCGGCCAATACAAAGGCCGGGTGGAGACCCAGTACTTC
CASGQYKGRVETQYF
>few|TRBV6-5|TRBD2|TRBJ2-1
TGTGCCAGCAGTAGCGTTAGCGGGGGGTACAATGAGCAGTTCTTC
CASSSVSGGYNEQFF
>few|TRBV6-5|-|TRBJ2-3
TGTGCCAGCGGCCGTAACCCTCAAGGAACAGATACGCAGTATTTT
CASGRNPQGTDTQYF
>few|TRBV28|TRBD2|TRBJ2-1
TGTGCCAGCATCCACGGGAGGGGAGGTGAGCAGTTCTTC
CASIHGRGGEQFF
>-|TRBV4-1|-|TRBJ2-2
TGCGCCAGCAGCCAAGTGGAACAGGACACCGGGGAGCTGTTTTTT
CASSQVEQDTGELFF
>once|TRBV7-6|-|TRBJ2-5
TGTGCCAGCAGCTTAGCGGGAGCGATCATAGAGACCCAGTACTTC
CASSLAGAIIETQYF
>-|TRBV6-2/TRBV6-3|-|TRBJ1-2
TGTGCCAGCAGTGATATTCAGCGGCCCTATGGCTACACCTTC
CASSDIQRPYGYTF